The sequence of this T cell receptor beta chain was determined in a study of graft-versus-host responses after intestinal transplantation. CDR1 is LGHNA and CDR2 is YNFKEQ in the germline V gene. With 4 bases clipped from V and 3 bases from J, the junction kept 2 bases outside the gene matches. The CDR3 length is 14 residues. Of note for this clone: Its antigen is not known.

Some clones are missing from TCRdb's copy, which holds only in-frame ones; the method was immunoSEQ multiplex PCR. The data show some 55,000 clones, with 91% seen just once and around 5.1% held by the top ten. Overall study results and limits: Peak circulating GvH clone levels were associated with early post-transplant HvG declines.

The receptor was derived from a human patient who received an intestinal transplant, so some T cells may come from the graft donor. The chain has TRBV4-2 and TRBJ2-5; TRBD2 agrees at 10 bases. Specimen: PBMCs, collected 650 to 680 days after intestinal transplant. CDR3 in amino acids: CASSPLAGEETQYF. CDR3 DNA sequence: TGTGCCAGCAGCCCTCTAGCGGGGGAAGAGACCCAGTACTTC.